This TCR beta chain was sequenced for a study of cytomegalovirus exposure and HLA in healthy donors. Overall study: Some 85 million unique TCRs, all from HLA-typed donors, were included in an early release of the data.

Healthy bone marrow donors made up the donors. A multiplex PCR was run with 60 Vbeta primers and 13 Jbeta primers. Generated by immunoSEQ multiplex PCR, the TCRdb table keeps only in-frame clones and is missing some. The data contain about 120,000 clones, about 74% of them singletons. Germline V gene data show CDR1 as MNHEY and CDR2 as SVGAGI. The CDR3 totals 14 residues. The V segment lost 2 bases and the J segment 4 bases; nucleotides outside the gene matches: 4. The sample comprised PBMCs. V usage is TRBV6-5 and J usage is TRBJ1-2, with 7 bases fitting TRBD1. This TCR was recovered from a woman between 40 and 50 years old in good health and CMV-seropositive. The CDR3 region has the DNA TGTGCCAGCAGTTACAACCCAGGGGGCTATGGCTACACCTTC. It encodes CASSYNPGGYGYTF.